Listed here are 20 T cell receptor beta chains from one sample, sequenced in a study of early T cells in non-severe SARS-CoV-2 infection. MiXCR was run by TCRdb on the 5' RACE reads, yielding one entry per CDR3 protein. The profile covers fewer than 50,000 distinct CDR3 sequences, with 4% appearing a single time and 2.5% to 3.5% taken by the ten largest. Sequencing input: whole blood. Receptors were obtained from an adult who was a healthcare worker with PCR-confirmed SARS-CoV-2 infection or an uninfected control (not recorded which).

This clonotype has at least ten counts. The chain joins TRBV7-3 to TRBJ2-2, with 8 bases that match TRBD2. CDR3 length: 15 amino acids. The V gene end was trimmed by 5 bases and the J gene end by 0 bases; junction bases not matched to a gene: 2. CDR1 SGHTA and CDR2 FQGTGA come from the germline V gene. The chain's CDR3 is CASSLGLANTGELFF. The CDR3 DNA reads as TGTGCCAGCAGCCTGGGACTAGCGAACACCGGGGAGCTGTTTTTT.

This clonotype was detected ten times or more. The gene calls are TRBV6-1 and TRBJ2-7; 7 nucleotides align to TRBD1. V trimming: 3 bases; J trimming: 4 bases; junction bases outside the gene matches: 24. Germline CDR1 reads MNHNS; CDR2 reads SASEGT. The CDR3 spans 20 residues. In DNA, the CDR3 is TGTGCCAGCAGTGATCGGCCCGCCGCGACGACAGGGCTAAAGTCGTACGAGCAGTACTTC. Residues: CASSDRPAATTGLKSYEQYF.

This clonotype occurred many times. The gene calls are TRBV12-3 or TRBV12-4 and TRBJ2-7; D could derive from TRBD1 or TRBD2 (5 bases each). The CDR3 sequence is 13 residues long. Deletions cut 5 bases from V and 2 bases from J, with 10 bases between. The CDR3: CASSRDGTYEQYF. CDR3 nucleotide sequence: TGTGCCAGCAGTCGGGACGGTACCTACGAGCAGTACTTC.

The CDR3 DNA sequence: TGTGCCACCAGTGACGACAGGGTTTGGCATGAGCAGTTCTTC. Translation gives CATSDDRVWHEQFF. The gene calls are TRBV24-1 and TRBJ2-1, with 7 bases aligning to TRBD1. The germline V gene has CDR1 KGHDR and CDR2 SFDVKD. This CDR3 has 14 residues. V lost 4 bases and J lost 8; bases outside the gene matches: 7.

This clonotype appeared many times. The chain has TRBV10-3 and TRBJ2-7; the match to TRBD2 covers 13 bases. Germline V gene sequence: CDR1 ENHRY, CDR2 SYGVKD. Trimming cost V 6 bases and J 4 bases; bases outside gene matches: 3. CDR3 length: 14 residues. The CDR3 sequence: CAISRTSGSYEQYF. In DNA form, the CDR3 reads TGTGCCATCAGCCGGACTAGCGGGAGTTACGAGCAGTACTTC.

This clonotype showed up many times. This rearrangement joins TRBV19 to TRBJ1-5; tentatively, D is TRBD1 (6 bases). This CDR3 region has 13 residues. Germline V gene sequence: CDR1 LNHDA, CDR2 SQIVND (reference sequence). The V gene lost 4 bases and the J gene lost 3 bases, with 7 bases spanning the gap. This CDR3 is CASSTGVNQPQHF. CDR3 DNA: TGTGCCAGTAGTACAGGGGTCAATCAGCCCCAGCATTTT.

This clonotype was recorded many times. The rearrangement links TRBV12-3 or TRBV12-4 to TRBJ1-2; 9 nucleotides match TRBD1. This CDR3 region has 13 residues. Unmatched junction bases numbered 4, after V lost 4 bases and J lost 7 bases. The CDR3 DNA reads as TGTGCCAGCAGTTCACAGGGGGCTTTTGGCTACACCTTC. Translated: CASSSQGAFGYTF.

This clonotype was observed many times. This chain joins TRBV5-4 and TRBJ2-1; possible D gene TRBD1, 5 bases. V dropped 2 bases and J dropped 6 bases, with 12 bases sitting between them. The CDR3 consists of 14 residues. Germline V gene lookup returns CDR1 SGHNT and CDR2 YYREEE (reference sequence). The CDR3 spells CASSFGSRANEQFF. DNA of the CDR3: TGTGCCAGCAGCTTCGGTAGCAGGGCCAATGAGCAGTTCTTC.

This clonotype appeared many times. DNA for the CDR3: TGTGCCAGCACCGGATCCAACTCTGGGGCCAACGTCCTGACTTTC. As protein: CASTGSNSGANVLTF. J is TRBJ2-6 and V is TRBV2; D ambiguous. Germline V gene sequence: CDR1 SNHLY, CDR2 FYNNEI. This CDR3 comprises 15 residues. V was shortened by 7 bases and J by 0 bases, with 10 bases between the two germline ends. The full variable domain, in which reference TRBV2 and TRBJ2-6 provide the parts outside the CDR3, is EPEVTQTPSHQVTQMGQEVILRCVPISNHLYFYWYRQILGQKVEFLVSFYNNEISEKSEIFDDQFSVERPDGSNFTLKIRSTKLEDSAMYFCASTGSNSGANVLTFGAGSRLTVL.

This clonotype was recorded many times. The rearrangement links TRBV29-1 to TRBJ2-1, with 8 bases fitting TRBD2. Germline V gene lookup returns CDR1 SQVTM and CDR2 ANQGSEA. J lost 5 bases, V lost 6 bases, and 15 bases had no gene match. CDR3 length equals 16 residues. In nucleotides, the CDR3 is TGCAGCGTCCGGGGTGGGGCGGGAGGTACCCACAATGAGCAGTTCTTC. Translated, it gives CSVRGGAGGTHNEQFF.

This clonotype was counted at least ten times. The V and J genes are TRBV11-2 and TRBJ2-3; D is unresolved. CDR1 is SGHAT, CDR2 FQNNGV, per germline. The CDR3 runs 14 residues. Trimming removed 2 bases from V and 0 bases from J, with 6 bases in between. CDR3 sequence (DNA): TGTGCCAGCAGCTTAATAACTAGCACAGATACGCAGTATTTT. Translated, it gives CASSLITSTDTQYF. Full variable domain (missing parts from reference TRBV11-2 and TRBJ2-3): EAGVAQSPRYKIIEKRQSVAFWCNPISGHATLYWYQQILGQGPKLLIQFQNNGVVDDSQLPKDRFSAERLKGVDSTLKIQPAKLEDSAVYLCASSLITSTDTQYFGPGTRLTVL.

The gene calls are TRBV18 and TRBJ2-5, with D perhaps given as TRBD1 or TRBD2 (6 bases each). CDR1 and CDR2 (germline): KGHSH, LQKENI. The CDR3 consists of 15 residues. The germline V and J ends were trimmed by 1 base and 3 bases, with 12 bases remaining between them. The CDR3 sequence is CASSPQPGAKETQYF. The DNA for the CDR3 is TGTGCCAGCTCACCACAGCCGGGGGCTAAAGAGACCCAGTACTTC. The full variable domain, in which reference TRBV18 and TRBJ2-5 provide the parts outside the CDR3, is NAGVMQNPRHLVRRRGQEARLRCSPMKGHSHVYWYRQLPEEGLKFMVYLQKENIIDESGMPKERFSAEFPKEGPSILRIQQVVRGDSAAYFCASSPQPGAKETQYFGPGTRLLVL.

This clonotype occurred many times. This chain links TRBV12-3 or TRBV12-4 with TRBJ1-2, with 11 bases matching TRBD1. Trimming removed 6 bases from V and 5 bases from J; junction bases left unmatched: 8. The CDR3 is 15 amino acids. CDR3 DNA sequence: TGTGCCAGCAGCGGACAGGGGGCTTCTCCATATGGCTACACCTTC. This encodes CASSGQGASPYGYTF.

This clonotype was seen many times. This chain connects TRBV7-8 to TRBJ2-7; 8 nucleotides line up with TRBD2. J gave up 4 bases and V 4 bases, and 9 bases lay outside the gene matches. The CDR3 length is 15 residues. CDR1 and CDR2 from the germline V gene are SGHVS and FQNEAQ. The DNA of the CDR3 is TGTGCCAGCAGCTCCGAGTTCCGGGGGGGGTACGAGCAGTACTTC. Protein sequence: CASSSEFRGGYEQYF.

This clonotype showed up many times. The V gene is TRBV19, the J gene TRBJ2-7, with a weak D call TRBD2 (5 bases). Germline assignment: CDR1 LNHDA and CDR2 SQIVND (reference sequence). Trimming stripped 6 bases from V and 8 bases from J, with 26 bases between. The CDR3 runs 16 residues. CDR3 region: CASSLLYGIPYEKQYF. Here the CDR3 DNA reads TGTGCCAGTAGCTTACTCTACGGGATTCCCTACGAGAAGCAGTACTTC. Combining the CDR3 with reference TRBV19 and TRBJ2-7 gives the whole variable domain DGGITQSPKYLFRKEGQNVTLSCEQNLNHDAMYWYRQDPGQGLRLIYYSQIVNDFQKGDIAEGYSVSREKKESFPLTVTSAQKNPTAFYLCASSLLYGIPYEKQYFGPGTRLTVT.

This clonotype was seen a handful of times. CDR3 in amino acids: CASSSGPDDYEQFF. For the CDR3, the DNA is TGCGCCAGCAGCTCGGGACCTGACGACTATGAGCAGTTCTTC. The genes are TRBV5-1 and TRBJ2-1; D tentatively fits TRBD1 or TRBD2 (5 bases each). The CDR3 totals 14 residues. With 3 bases removed from V and 8 bases from J, the gap between germline ends came to 15 bases. Germline V gene data show CDR1 as SGHRS and CDR2 as YFSETQ. Based on the CDR3 plus reference TRBV5-1 and TRBJ2-1, the full variable domain is KAGVTQTPRYLIKTRGQQVTLSCSPISGHRSVSWYQQTPGQGLQFLFEYFSETQRNKGNFPGRFSGRQFSNSRSEMNVSTLELGDSALYLCASSSGPDDYEQFFGPGTRLTVL.

This clonotype showed up just a few times. The gene calls are TRBV18 and TRBJ1-4; the D gene is possibly TRBD1 (6 bases). Germline V gene lookup returns CDR1 KGHSH and CDR2 LQKENI. The V end was cut by 2 bases, the J end by 5 bases, with 9 bases between. CDR3 length: 14 residues. This chain's CDR3 is CASSPGQGNEKLFF. The CDR3 bases are TGTGCCAGCTCACCAGGGCAGGGGAATGAAAAACTGTTTTTT. The variable domain in full, completed from reference TRBV18 and TRBJ1-4, reads NAGVMQNPRHLVRRRGQEARLRCSPMKGHSHVYWYRQLPEEGLKFMVYLQKENIIDESGMPKERFSAEFPKEGPSILRIQQVVRGDSAAYFCASSPGQGNEKLFFGSGTQLSVL.

The sample holds many counts of this clonotype. V is TRBV5-4 and J is TRBJ1-2, with D uncertain. This CDR3 comprises 14 residues. With 0 bases removed from V and 5 bases from J, the gap between germline ends came to 11 bases. CDR1 is SGHNT, CDR2 YYREEE, per germline (reference sequence). CDR3 coding DNA: TGTGCCAGCAGCTTGGATGGGCAGCGTTATGGCTACACCTTC. This sequence encodes CASSLDGQRYGYTF.

The table lists this clonotype with many counts. The chain recombines TRBV24-1 with TRBJ2-4; 7 bases match TRBD2. CDR1 and CDR2 from the germline V gene are KGHDR and SFDVKD. Germline trimming cut 3 bases from V and 3 bases from J; bases unmatched to any gene: 10. The CDR3 runs 17 residues. The chain's CDR3 is CATSDAPRAGVKNIQYF. The CDR3 DNA reads as TGTGCCACCAGTGATGCCCCTCGGGCGGGAGTCAAAAACATTCAGTACTTC.

This clonotype has ten or more counts. The J gene is TRBJ2-7, the V gene TRBV6-1; no firm D call. There are 14 residues in the CDR3. Per the germline V gene, CDR1 is MNHNS and CDR2 is SASEGT. Trimming took 1 base from V and 2 from J, leaving 9 bases between them. In DNA form, the CDR3 reads TGTGCCAGCAGTGAAGGACCAGTTACCTACGAGCAGTACTTC. It encodes CASSEGPVTYEQYF.